The clone carrying this T cell receptor (beta chain) was detected once. Its antigen is unidentified. The sample belongs to a study of vaccination and CD4 T cells after COVID-19. Treatment given: roughly nine-day PBMC culture with coronavirus spike peptide pools or control peptides (ViraFEST assay). The Oncomine TCR Beta short-read assay sequenced DNA from cultured CD4+ T cells. TCRdb reanalysed the PCR reads using MiXCR and keeps one entry per CDR3 protein. The table has over 10,000 distinct CDR3 sequences, 75% to 80% seen once. The TCR was taken from a human donor who had recovered from COVID-19. Input material: CD4+ T cells from blood, cultured in vitro.

Here the CDR3 reads CASSLPSLGELFF. CDR3 DNA sequence: TGTGCCAGCAGTCTCCCGTCCCTCGGGGAGCTGTTTTTT. The genes are TRBV28 and TRBJ2-2; the D is unclear. Trimming stripped 5 bases from V and 7 bases from J, with 11 bases between. Germline assignment: CDR1 MDHEN and CDR2 SYDVKM. This CDR3 comprises 13 residues.